This T cell receptor beta chain comes out of a study of T-cell memory formation after mild COVID-19 (dated by TCRdb to 2020 to 2022). With respect to the entire study: TCR sequence clusters from the two donors were largely donor specific. Two young, previously healthy adult volunteers, one female and one male, were included in the cohort. In a couple of donors, T-cell clones that expanded and contracted after mild COVID-19 were followed by sequencing TCRalpha and TCRbeta repertoires longitudinally.

The table lists this clonotype with a few counts. Its antigen has not been determined. No much larger clone is present one base from it, and per-base qualities are unavailable. These reads were obtained on an Illumina NovaSeq 6000. TCRalpha and TCRbeta cDNA libraries were built by 5'RACE with constant-segment primers, adding sample barcodes and unique molecular identifiers. RNA was extracted from every sample with Trizol reagent. Amplification of the libraries took two PCR steps, and the second step added a second sample barcode plus Illumina TruSeq adapters. Sequencing of the libraries was done on an Illumina NovaSeq, producing 2 x 150 bp paired-end reads. Concerning the study's data processing: Demultiplexing of reads and collapsing into UMI-guided consensus sequences were performed with migec v1.2.7. Using mixcr v2.1.11, UMI consensuses were aligned to TRA and TRB V and J templates and then assembled into clonotypes. A clonotype was counted as expanded or contracted only when both edgeR and NoisET called the clonotype significant, with the noise models trained on biological replicates. edgeR calls used a false discovery rate-adjusted p below 0.01 and a log2 fold-change threshold of 1. As an exploratory analysis of dynamics, PCA with hierarchical clustering was applied to max-normalized trajectories of the 1000 most abundant clonotypes. The CD4 or CD8 phenotype of responding clones was assigned using the separately sequenced CD4+ and CD8+ repertoires. The public reads were reanalyzed by TCRdb: fastp trimming at Q25, MiXCR alignment, in-frame beta chains only. Rows with a matching CDR3 protein are joined into one entry that keeps the most common DNA and genes. TCRdb, rather than the study authors, made the V and J calls. In all, the sample holds 470,000 or so distinct CDR3 sequences, and roughly 18% of those were seen once. 9% to 15% of the sample rests with the top ten.

Overall study results and their limits: Contracting CD4+ clones appeared mostly in the CM and EM memory subsets, whereas CD8+ clones were enriched in EMRA. The study included only a couple of mild cases, and larger cohorts that include severe cases with pre-infection samples were judged to be necessary. Some responding clones were found in pre-infection memory, which suggests that pre-existing cross-reactive memory T cells took part in the SARS-CoV-2 response. Whether the second-wave clones peaking on day 37 were SARS-CoV-2 specific was not confirmed. Balanced CD4/CD8 phenotypes were observed for clones contracting from day 15 to 85, whereas a bias towards CD4+ was observed for a second wave of clones expanding from day 15 to 37.

Ficoll-Paque density gradient centrifugation was used to isolate PBMCs. The CDR3 starts with the cysteine, ends with the phenylalanine, and has 16 residues. The DNA shown is the 48-base CDR3, in frame from base 1. The germline V gene (reference sequence) yields MNHEY for CDR1 and SMNVEV for CDR2. V trim: 5 bases; J trim: 4 bases; unmatched bases: 11. The sequence joins TRBV27 to TRBJ2-5, with 9 middle bases fitting TRBD1. The sample comprised PBMCs or a T cell subset sorted from them (not recorded which). The sequence derives from an adult woman who had mild COVID-19 (a few samples of this study predate the infection). The sample titles of this study are shuffled in the database, so cell type and time point are left out; the donor was told from shared clones. The DNA sequence follows: TGTGCCAGCAGTCCAGCGACAGGGGGAGGTTTAGAGACCCAGTACTTC. This gives the protein CASSPATGGGLETQYF.